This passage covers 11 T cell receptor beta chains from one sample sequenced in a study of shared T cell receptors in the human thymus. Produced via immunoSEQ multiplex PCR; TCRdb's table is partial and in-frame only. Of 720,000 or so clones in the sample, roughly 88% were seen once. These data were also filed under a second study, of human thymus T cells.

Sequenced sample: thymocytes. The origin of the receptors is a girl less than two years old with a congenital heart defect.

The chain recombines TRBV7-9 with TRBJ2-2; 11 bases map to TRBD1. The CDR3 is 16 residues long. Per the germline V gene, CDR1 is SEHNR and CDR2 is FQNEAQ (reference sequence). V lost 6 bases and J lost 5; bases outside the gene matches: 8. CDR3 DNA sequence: TGTGCCAGCAGTTGGCGGACAGGGGGCAAAACCGGGGAGCTGTTTTTT. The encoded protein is CASSWRTGGKTGELFF. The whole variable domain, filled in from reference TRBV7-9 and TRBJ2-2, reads DTGVSQNPRHKITKRGQNVTFRCDPISEHNRLYWYRQTLGQGPEFLTYFQNEAQLEKSRLLSDRFSAERPKGSFSTLEIQRTEQGDSAMYLCASSWRTGGKTGELFFGEGSRLTVL.

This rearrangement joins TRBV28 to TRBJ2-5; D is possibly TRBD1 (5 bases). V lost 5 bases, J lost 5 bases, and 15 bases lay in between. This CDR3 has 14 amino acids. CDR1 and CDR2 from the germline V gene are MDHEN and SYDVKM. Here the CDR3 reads CASSTTVGRETQYF. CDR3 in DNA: TGTGCCAGCAGTACGACAGTGGGCAGGGAGACCCAGTACTTC.

CDR3 DNA: TGTGCCACCAGCAGTTATACGGGACTTGCCCTTTTCTCCTACAATGAGCAGTTCTTC. It translates to CATSSYTGLALFSYNEQFF. The chain uses TRBV15 and TRBJ2-1, with D maybe TRBD2 (6 bases). The V end lost 3 bases, the J end lost 0 bases, and 21 bases lay between the germline ends. There are 19 residues in the CDR3. Per germline, CDR1 LNHNV and CDR2 YYDKDF (reference sequence).

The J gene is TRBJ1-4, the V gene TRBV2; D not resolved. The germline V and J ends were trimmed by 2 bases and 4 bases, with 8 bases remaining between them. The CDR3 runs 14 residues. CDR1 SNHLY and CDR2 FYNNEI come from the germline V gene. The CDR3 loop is CASSEHSINEKLFF. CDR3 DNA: TGTGCCAGCAGTGAACACAGTATTAATGAAAAACTGTTTTTT. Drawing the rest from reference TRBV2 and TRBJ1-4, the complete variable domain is EPEVTQTPSHQVTQMGQEVILRCVPISNHLYFYWYRQILGQKVEFLVSFYNNEISEKSEIFDDQFSVERPDGSNFTLKIRSTKLEDSAMYFCASSEHSINEKLFFGSGTQLSVL.

This CDR3 reads CASSPRTGDTGELFF. The CDR3 nucleotides are TGTGCCAGCAGTCCACGGACAGGGGACACCGGGGAGCTGTTTTTT. The chain carries TRBV27 and TRBJ2-2; 9 nucleotides align to TRBD1. Germline CDR1 and CDR2: MNHEY and SMNVEV (reference sequence). J was trimmed by 3 bases and V by 5 bases; bases with no gene match: 4. The CDR3 is made up of 15 amino acids.

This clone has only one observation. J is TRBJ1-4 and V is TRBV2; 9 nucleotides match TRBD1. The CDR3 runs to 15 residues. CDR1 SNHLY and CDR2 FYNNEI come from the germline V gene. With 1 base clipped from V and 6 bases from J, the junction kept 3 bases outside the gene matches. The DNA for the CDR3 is TGTGCCAGCAGTGAAGTGGGACAGGGTGATGAAAAACTGTTTTTT. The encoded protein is CASSEVGQGDEKLFF.

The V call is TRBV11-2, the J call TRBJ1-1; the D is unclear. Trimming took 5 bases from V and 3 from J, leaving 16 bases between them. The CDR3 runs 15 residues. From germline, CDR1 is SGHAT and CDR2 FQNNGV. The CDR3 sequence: CASSQPERAHTEAFF. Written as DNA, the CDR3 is TGTGCCAGCAGCCAACCCGAGAGGGCTCACACTGAAGCTTTCTTT.

The CDR3 loop reads CASTTGPGGEAFF. The CDR3 DNA reads as TGTGCCAGTACCACGGGCCCCGGGGGAGAAGCTTTCTTT. V is TRBV19 and J is TRBJ1-1, with a tentative D call TRBD1 (5 bases). V dropped 7 bases and J dropped 8 bases, with 17 bases sitting between them. Germline CDR1 reads LNHDA; CDR2 reads SQIVND (reference sequence). CDR3 size: 13 residues.

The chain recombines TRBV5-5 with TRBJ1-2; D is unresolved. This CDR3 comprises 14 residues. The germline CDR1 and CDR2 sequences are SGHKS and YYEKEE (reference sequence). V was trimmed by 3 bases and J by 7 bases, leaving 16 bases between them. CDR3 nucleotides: TGTGCCAGCAGCTACCCCTGTAAGAGGTCTGGCTACACCTTC. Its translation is CASSYPCKRSGYTF.

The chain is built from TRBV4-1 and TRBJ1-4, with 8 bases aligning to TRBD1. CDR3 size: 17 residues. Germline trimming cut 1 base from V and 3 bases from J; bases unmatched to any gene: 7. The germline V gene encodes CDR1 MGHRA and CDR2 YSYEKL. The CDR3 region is CASSQVNDRGANEKLFF. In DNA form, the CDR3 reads TGCGCCAGCAGCCAAGTAAACGACAGGGGTGCTAATGAAAAACTGTTTTTT.

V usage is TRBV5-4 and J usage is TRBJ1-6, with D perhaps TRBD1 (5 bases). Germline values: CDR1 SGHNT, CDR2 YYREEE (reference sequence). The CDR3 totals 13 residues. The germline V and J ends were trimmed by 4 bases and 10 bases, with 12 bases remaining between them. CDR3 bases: TGTGCCAGCAGCAGGGGAGGTCAATCACCCCTCCACTTT. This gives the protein CASSRGGQSPLHF.